The 9 T cell receptor beta chains given below trace back to one sample, sequenced in a study of shared clonotypes between healthy human individuals. Method: immunoSEQ multiplex PCR; TCRdb's copy keeps in-frame clones and lacks some. The table includes over a million clones, 78% detected once. Input material: memory CD4+ T cells from PBMCs. Subset defined: CD45RA-negative fraction. These TCRs come from a man in his late teens or twenties in good health. Some clones in this sample may be carry-over from other donors' samples.

The gene calls are TRBV4-2 and TRBJ1-5; D uncertain. Germline V gene lookup returns CDR1 LGHNA and CDR2 YNFKEQ. The CDR3 is 15 residues long. Trimming took 0 bases from V and 7 from J, leaving 13 bases between them. The CDR3 DNA follows: TGTGCCAGCAGCCAAGAGGGGAGGGTTATACAGCCCCAGCATTTT. Protein sequence: CASSQEGRVIQPQHF.

V usage is TRBV5-4 and J usage is TRBJ2-3; D is unclear. The CDR3 has 14 amino acids. Germline V gene data show CDR1 as SGHNT and CDR2 as YYREEE (reference sequence). Trimming removed 3 bases from V and 7 bases from J, with 15 bases in between. In DNA, the CDR3 is TGTGCCAGCAGCTCGTCCGGGCCTGTGAATACGCAGTATTTT. Encoded protein: CASSSSGPVNTQYF.

The rearrangement joins TRBV5-1 to TRBJ1-1; D call uncertain. V was cut by 4 bases and J by 1 base, with 14 bases left in between. The germline V gene encodes CDR1 SGHRS and CDR2 YFSETQ. The CDR3 covers 15 residues. The CDR3 is CASSDTNTGNTEAFF. CDR3 bases: TGCGCCAGCAGCGACACAAATACCGGGAACACTGAAGCTTTCTTT.

The chain combines TRBV7-3 with TRBJ2-7; perhaps TRBD2 as D (5 bases). V shed 5 bases and J shed 7 bases, with 21 bases lying between them. Germline V gene lookup returns CDR1 SGHTA and CDR2 FQGTGA. There are 15 residues in the CDR3. In DNA form, the CDR3 reads TGTGCCAGCAGCCTTAAAGCGGCAGGCCGGGGAGAGCAGTACTTC. It translates to CASSLKAAGRGEQYF.

This clone came up a few times. The chain carries TRBV6-1 and TRBJ2-5; 8 positions agree with TRBD2. Trimming cost V 7 bases and J 4 bases; bases outside gene matches: 5. Germline V lookup: CDR1 MNHNS, CDR2 SASEGT. The CDR3 spans 13 residues. CDR3 DNA: TGTGCCAGCAAACAGCGGGAGCGAGAGACCCAGTACTTC. Its translation: CASKQRERETQYF.

This chain uses TRBV30 with TRBJ2-1; 9 bases map to TRBD2. J was trimmed by 7 bases and V by 4 bases; bases with no gene match: 8. CDR3 length equals 14 residues. Germline CDR1 and CDR2: GTSNPN and SVGIG (reference sequence). The CDR3 here is CAWNRGRAENEQFF. The CDR3 DNA sequence: TGTGCCTGGAATCGCGGGAGGGCCGAAAATGAGCAGTTCTTC.

J is TRBJ2-3 and V is TRBV5-4; either TRBD1 or TRBD2 may supply D (5 bases each). This CDR3 has 15 amino acids. CDR1 SGHNT and CDR2 YYREEE come from the germline V gene (reference sequence). Trimming removed 2 bases from V and 2 bases from J, with 12 bases in between. The CDR3 coding sequence is TGTGCCAGCAGCTTTGTGGGGGAGAACACAGATACGCAGTATTTT. As protein: CASSFVGENTDTQYF.

This clone was counted a few times. The chain is built from TRBV18 and TRBJ1-2; 8 bases agree with TRBD1. This CDR3 contains 17 residues. V dropped 4 bases and J dropped 6; count of bases not matched to a gene: 16. Germline V lookup: CDR1 KGHSH, CDR2 LQKENI. The CDR3 region is CASSLIPTSGQGDGYTF. In nucleotides, the CDR3 is TGTGCCAGCTCACTCATACCCACCTCAGGACAGGGCGATGGCTACACCTTC.

The rearrangement joins TRBV29-1 to TRBJ1-5; D gene uncertain. The V and J ends lost 1 base and 3 bases respectively, with 7 bases between them. Germline V gene lookup returns CDR1 SQVTM and CDR2 ANQGSEA. The CDR3 spans 13 residues. The DNA for the CDR3 is TGCAGCGTTGAAGTAGGTGACAATCAGCCCCAGCATTTT. It translates to CSVEVGDNQPQHF.